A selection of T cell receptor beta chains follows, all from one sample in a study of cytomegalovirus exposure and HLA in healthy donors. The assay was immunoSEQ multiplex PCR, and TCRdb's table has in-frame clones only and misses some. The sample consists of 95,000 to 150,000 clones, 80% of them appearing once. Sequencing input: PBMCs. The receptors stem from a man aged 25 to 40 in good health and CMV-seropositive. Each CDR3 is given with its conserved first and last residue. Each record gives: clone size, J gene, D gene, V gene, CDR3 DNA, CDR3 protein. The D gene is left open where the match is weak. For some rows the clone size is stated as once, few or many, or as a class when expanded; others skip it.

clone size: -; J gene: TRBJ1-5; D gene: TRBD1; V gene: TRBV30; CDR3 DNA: TGTGCCTGGGGGACAGGGGATAGCAATCAGCCCCAGCATTTT; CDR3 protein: CAWGTGDSNQPQHF
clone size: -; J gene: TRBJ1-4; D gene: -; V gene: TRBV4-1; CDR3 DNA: TGCGCCAGCAGCCAAGTGGGGGGGCAGGGTGAAAAACTGTTTTTT; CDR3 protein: CASSQVGGQGEKLFF
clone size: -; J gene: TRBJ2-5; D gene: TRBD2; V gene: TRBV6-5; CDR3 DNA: TGTGCCAGCAGTCCCAAAAGCGGGGGGCAAGAGACCCAGTACTTC; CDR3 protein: CASSPKSGGQETQYF
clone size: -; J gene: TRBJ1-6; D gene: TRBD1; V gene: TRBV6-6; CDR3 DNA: TGTGCCAGCAGTAATGGACAGGCTGGGAATTCATCCCTCCACTTT; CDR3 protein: CASSNGQAGNSSLHF
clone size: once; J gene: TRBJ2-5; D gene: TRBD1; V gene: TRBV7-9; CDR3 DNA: TGTGCCAGCAGCCCGCCGGGACAGGGGATGACCCAGTACTTC; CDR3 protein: CASSPPGQGMTQYF
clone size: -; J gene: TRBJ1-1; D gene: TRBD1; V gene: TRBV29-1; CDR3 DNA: TGCAGCGTCGACGGACAGGGTGGGACTGAAGCTTTCTTT; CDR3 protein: CSVDGQGGTEAFF
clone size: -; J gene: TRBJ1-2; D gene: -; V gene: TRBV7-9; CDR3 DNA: TGTGCCAGCAGGGTTGGTATGGGGGCTAGGTTTTCGGACTATGGCTACACCTTC; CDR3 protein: CASRVGMGARFSDYGYTF
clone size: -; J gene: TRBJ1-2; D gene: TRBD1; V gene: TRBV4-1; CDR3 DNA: TGCGCCAGCAGCCCTCGGACAGGGGGCGACTATGGCTACACCTTC; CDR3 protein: CASSPRTGGDYGYTF
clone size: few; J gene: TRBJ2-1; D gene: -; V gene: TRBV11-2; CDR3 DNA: TGTGCCAGCAGCTTAAGGGGAACAGGGCCCTGGAATGAGCAGTTCTTC; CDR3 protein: CASSLRGTGPWNEQFF
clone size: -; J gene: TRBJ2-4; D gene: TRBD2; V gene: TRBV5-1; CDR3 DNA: TGCGCCAGCAGCCCCCCCGACGGGGGGGCCAAAAACATTCAGTACTTC; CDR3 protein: CASSPPDGGAKNIQYF
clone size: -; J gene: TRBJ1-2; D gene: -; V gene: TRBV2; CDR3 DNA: TGTGCCAGCTCCGGCCGGGACATAACTATTGGCTACACCTTC; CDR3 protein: CASSGRDITIGYTF
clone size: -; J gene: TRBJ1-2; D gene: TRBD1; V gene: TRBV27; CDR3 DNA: TGTGCCAGCAGTTTATACCCCCACAGGGGATGGAATGGCTACACCTTC; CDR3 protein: CASSLYPHRGWNGYTF
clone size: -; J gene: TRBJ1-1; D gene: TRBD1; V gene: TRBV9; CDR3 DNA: TGTGCCAGCAGCGTGGGACAGGGGGCGTTCGCTGAAGCTTTCTTT; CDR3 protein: CASSVGQGAFAEAFF
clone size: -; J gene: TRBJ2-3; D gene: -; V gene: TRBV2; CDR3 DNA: TGTGCCAGCAGTGAAGCAACTCTAGATACGCAGTATTTT; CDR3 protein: CASSEATLDTQYF
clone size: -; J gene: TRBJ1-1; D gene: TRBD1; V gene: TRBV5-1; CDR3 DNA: TGCGCCAGCAGCTTCAACAGGGGAACTGAAGCTTTCTTT; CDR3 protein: CASSFNRGTEAFF
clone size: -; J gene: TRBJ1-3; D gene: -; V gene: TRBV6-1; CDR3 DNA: TGTGCCAGCAGTTATAGACAGGACGACACCATATATTTT; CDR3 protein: CASSYRQDDTIYF
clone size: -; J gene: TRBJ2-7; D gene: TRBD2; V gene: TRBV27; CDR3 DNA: TGTGCCAGCAGTTCCCACTATGGGACTAGCGGAAGCTCCTACGAGCAGTACTTC; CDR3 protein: CASSSHYGTSGSSYEQYF
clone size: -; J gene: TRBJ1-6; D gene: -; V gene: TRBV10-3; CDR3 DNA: TGTGCCATCGGGGAGACCAGACCCCTCCACTTT; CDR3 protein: CAIGETRPLHF
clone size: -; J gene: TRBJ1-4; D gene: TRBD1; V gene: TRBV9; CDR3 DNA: TGTGCCAGCAGCGTATCAGACAGGGAATATGAAAAACTGTTTTTT; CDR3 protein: CASSVSDREYEKLFF
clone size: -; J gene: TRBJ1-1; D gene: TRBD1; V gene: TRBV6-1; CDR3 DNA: TGTGCCAGCAGCGATACAGGGGACACTGAAGCTTTCTTT; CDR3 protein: CASSDTGDTEAFF
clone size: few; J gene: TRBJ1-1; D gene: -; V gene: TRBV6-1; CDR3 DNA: TGTGCCAGCAGACCGGGACTCGGGAACACTGAAGCTTTCTTT; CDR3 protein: CASRPGLGNTEAFF
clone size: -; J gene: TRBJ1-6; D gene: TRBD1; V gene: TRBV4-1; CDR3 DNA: TGCGCCAGCAGCCACAACTTCCCTGGACAGGCGGATAATTCACCCCTCCACTTT; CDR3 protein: CASSHNFPGQADNSPLHF
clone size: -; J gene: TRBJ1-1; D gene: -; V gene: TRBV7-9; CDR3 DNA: TGTGCCAGCAGCTTAGCGCTCGGGGGGGAAGCTTTCTTT; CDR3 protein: CASSLALGGEAFF
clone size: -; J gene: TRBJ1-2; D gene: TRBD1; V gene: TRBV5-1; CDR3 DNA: TGCGCCAGCAGCTTGGAGGCAGGGGGTAGCTATGGCTACACCTTC; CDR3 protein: CASSLEAGGSYGYTF
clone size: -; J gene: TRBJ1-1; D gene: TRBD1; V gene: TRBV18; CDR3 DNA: TGTGCCAGCTCACCCACCCGGACAGGCTCTCCTGAAGCTTTCTTT; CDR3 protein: CASSPTRTGSPEAFF
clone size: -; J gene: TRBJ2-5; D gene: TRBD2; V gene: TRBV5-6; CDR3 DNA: TGTGCCAGCAGCTTGGAACTAGCGGGGGGGCCTCGAGAGACCCAGTACTTC; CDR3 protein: CASSLELAGGPRETQYF
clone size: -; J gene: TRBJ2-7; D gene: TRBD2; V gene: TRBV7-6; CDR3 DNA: TGTGCCAGCAGCTCGGGGGGGGTCGGGGTTTACGAGCAGTACTTC; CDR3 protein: CASSSGGVGVYEQYF
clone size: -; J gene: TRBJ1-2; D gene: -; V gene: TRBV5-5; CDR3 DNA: TGTGCCAGCAGCTTGGAACCGCGGGAGGGCTACACCTTC; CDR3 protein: CASSLEPREGYTF
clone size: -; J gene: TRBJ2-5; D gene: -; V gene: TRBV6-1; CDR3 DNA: TGTGCCAGCAGTGAACAGACAGTTCAAGAGACCCAGTACTTC; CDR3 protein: CASSEQTVQETQYF
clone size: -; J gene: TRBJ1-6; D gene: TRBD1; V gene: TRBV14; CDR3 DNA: TGTGCCAGCAGCCTGCGGACAGGGGAGTCACCCCTCCACTTT; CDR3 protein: CASSLRTGESPLHF
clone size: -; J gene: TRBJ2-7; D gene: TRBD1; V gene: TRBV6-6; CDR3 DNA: TGTGCCAGCAGTGGACAGGGGGAAACTTCCTACGAGCAGTACTTC; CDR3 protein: CASSGQGETSYEQYF
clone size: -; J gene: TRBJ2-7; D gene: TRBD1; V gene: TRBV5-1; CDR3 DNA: TGCGCCAGCAGCTACGGGACAGCCTACGAGCAGTACTTC; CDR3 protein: CASSYGTAYEQYF
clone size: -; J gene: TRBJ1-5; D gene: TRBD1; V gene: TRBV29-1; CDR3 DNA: TGCAGCGTTCAGCTTGGGACAGTGGGAAATCAGCCCCAGCATTTT; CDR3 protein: CSVQLGTVGNQPQHF
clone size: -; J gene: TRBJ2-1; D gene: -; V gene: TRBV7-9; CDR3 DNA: TGTGCCAGCAGCTTGGGCACCTACTCCTACAATGAGCAGTTCTTC; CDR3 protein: CASSLGTYSYNEQFF
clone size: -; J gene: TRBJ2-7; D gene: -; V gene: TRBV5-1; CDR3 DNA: TGCGCCAGCAGCTTGGGTGCTAGCGCCTACGAGCAGTACTTC; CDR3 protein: CASSLGASAYEQYF
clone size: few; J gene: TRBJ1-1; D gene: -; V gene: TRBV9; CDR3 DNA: TGTGCCAGCAGGGAGGGGAACGCGGGGAACACTGAAGCTTTCTTT; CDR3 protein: CASREGNAGNTEAFF